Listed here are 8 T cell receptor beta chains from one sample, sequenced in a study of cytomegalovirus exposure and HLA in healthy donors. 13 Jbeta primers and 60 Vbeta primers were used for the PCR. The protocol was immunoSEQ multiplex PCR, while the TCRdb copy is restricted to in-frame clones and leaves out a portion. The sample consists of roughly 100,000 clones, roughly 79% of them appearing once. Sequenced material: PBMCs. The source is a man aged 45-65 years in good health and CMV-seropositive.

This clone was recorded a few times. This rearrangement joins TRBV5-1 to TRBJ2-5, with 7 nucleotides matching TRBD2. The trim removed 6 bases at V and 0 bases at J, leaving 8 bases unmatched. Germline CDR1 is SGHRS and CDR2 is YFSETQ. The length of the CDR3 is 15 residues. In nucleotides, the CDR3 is TGCGCCAGCACCCGGACTAGTCCGTACCAAGAGACCCAGTACTTC. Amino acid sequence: CASTRTSPYQETQYF. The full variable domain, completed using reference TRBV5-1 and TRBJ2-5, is KAGVTQTPRYLIKTRGQQVTLSCSPISGHRSVSWYQQTPGQGLQFLFEYFSETQRNKGNFPGRFSGRQFSNSRSEMNVSTLELGDSALYLCASTRTSPYQETQYFGPGTRLLVL.

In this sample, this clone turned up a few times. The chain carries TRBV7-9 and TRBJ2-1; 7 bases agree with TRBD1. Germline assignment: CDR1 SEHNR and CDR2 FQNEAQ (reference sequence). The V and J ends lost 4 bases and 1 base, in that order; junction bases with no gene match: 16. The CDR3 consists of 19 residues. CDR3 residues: CASSSRRAPGGSSYNEQFF. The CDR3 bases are TGTGCCAGCAGCTCCCGGCGGGCCCCAGGGGGTAGTTCCTACAATGAGCAGTTCTTC. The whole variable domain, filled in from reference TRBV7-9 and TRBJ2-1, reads DTGVSQNPRHKITKRGQNVTFRCDPISEHNRLYWYRQTLGQGPEFLTYFQNEAQLEKSRLLSDRFSAERPKGSFSTLEIQRTEQGDSAMYLCASSSRRAPGGSSYNEQFFGPGTRLTVL.

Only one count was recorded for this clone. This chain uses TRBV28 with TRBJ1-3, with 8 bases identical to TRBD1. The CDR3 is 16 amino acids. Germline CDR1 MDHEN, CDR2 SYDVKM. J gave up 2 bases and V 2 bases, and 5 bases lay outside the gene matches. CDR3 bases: TGTGCCAGCAGTTTAAAGACAGGGGCGACTGGAAACACCATATATTTT. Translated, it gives CASSLKTGATGNTIYF.

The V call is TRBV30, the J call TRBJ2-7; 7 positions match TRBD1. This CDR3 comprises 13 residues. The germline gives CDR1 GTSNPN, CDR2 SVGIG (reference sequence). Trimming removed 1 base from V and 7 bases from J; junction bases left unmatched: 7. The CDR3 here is CAWSARQGTEQYF. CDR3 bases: TGTGCCTGGAGTGCTAGACAGGGAACTGAGCAGTACTTC.

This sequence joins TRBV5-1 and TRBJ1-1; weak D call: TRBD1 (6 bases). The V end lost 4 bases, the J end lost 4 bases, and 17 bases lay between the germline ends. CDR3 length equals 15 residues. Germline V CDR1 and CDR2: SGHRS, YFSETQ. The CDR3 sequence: CASSQAQGTGTEAFF. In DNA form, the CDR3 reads TGCGCCAGCAGCCAGGCACAGGGAACGGGCACTGAAGCTTTCTTT.

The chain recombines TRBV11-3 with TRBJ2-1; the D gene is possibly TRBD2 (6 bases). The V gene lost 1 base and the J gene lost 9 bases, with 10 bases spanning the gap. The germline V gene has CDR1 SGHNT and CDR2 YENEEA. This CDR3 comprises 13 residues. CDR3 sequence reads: CASSLARLGEQFF. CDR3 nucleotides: TGTGCCAGCAGCTTAGCCCGACTAGGTGAGCAGTTCTTC.

Written as DNA, the CDR3 is TGTGCCAGCAGCTTGGGGCTAGCGGGAGGGCCAGATACGCAGTATTTT. Residues: CASSLGLAGGPDTQYF. The chain recombines TRBV5-5 with TRBJ2-3; 12 nucleotides match TRBD2. The germline gives CDR1 SGHKS, CDR2 YYEKEE (reference sequence). CDR3 length: 16 amino acids. V lost 0 bases to trimming and J lost 4 bases; unmatched junction nucleotides: 3.

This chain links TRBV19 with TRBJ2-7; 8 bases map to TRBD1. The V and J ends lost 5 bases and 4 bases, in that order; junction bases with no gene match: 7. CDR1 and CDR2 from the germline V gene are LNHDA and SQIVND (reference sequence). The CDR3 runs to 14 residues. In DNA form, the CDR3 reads TGTGCCAGTAGTTGGTCAGGGGGCGCGTACGAGCAGTACTTC. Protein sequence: CASSWSGGAYEQYF. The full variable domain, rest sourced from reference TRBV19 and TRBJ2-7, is DGGITQSPKYLFRKEGQNVTLSCEQNLNHDAMYWYRQDPGQGLRLIYYSQIVNDFQKGDIAEGYSVSREKKESFPLTVTSAQKNPTAFYLCASSWSGGAYEQYFGPGTRLTVT.